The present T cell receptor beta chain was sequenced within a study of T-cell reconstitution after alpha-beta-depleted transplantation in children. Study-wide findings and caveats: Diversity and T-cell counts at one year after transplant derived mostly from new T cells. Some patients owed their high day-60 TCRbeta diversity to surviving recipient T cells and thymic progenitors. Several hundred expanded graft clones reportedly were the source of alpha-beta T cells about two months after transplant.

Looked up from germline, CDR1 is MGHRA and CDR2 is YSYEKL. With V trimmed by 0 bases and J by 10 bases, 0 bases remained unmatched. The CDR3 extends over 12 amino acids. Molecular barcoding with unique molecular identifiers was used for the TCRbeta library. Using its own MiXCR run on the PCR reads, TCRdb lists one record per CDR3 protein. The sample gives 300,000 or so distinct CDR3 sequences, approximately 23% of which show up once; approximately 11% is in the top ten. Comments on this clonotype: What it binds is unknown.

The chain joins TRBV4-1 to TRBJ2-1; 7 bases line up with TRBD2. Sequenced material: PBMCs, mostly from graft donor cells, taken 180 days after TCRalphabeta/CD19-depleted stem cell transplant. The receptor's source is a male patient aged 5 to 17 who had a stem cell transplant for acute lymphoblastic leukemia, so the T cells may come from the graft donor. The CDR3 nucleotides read TGCGCCAGCAGCCAAGAGGGACTAGAGCAGTTCTTC. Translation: CASSQEGLEQFF.